Below are 14 T cell receptor beta chains sequenced from a single sample in a study of breast tumors, draining lymph nodes, adjacent tissues. TCRdb re-called the multiplex PCR reads with MiXCR, one entry per CDR3 protein. The repertoire holds tens of thousands of distinct CDR3 sequences, with about 40% as singletons. The sample taken for sequencing was breast tumor tissue. All receptors come from a female donor with breast cancer. Some clones in this sample may be carry-over from other donors' samples.

This sequence joins TRBV28 and TRBJ2-7; 10 bases are shared with TRBD1. In germline, CDR1 is MDHEN, CDR2 SYDVKM. Trimming cost V 5 bases and J 6 bases; bases outside gene matches: 10. CDR3 length equals 15 residues. CDR3 sequence (DNA): TGTGCCAGCAGTCGAACCGGGACAGGGGTGGGCGAGCAGTACTTC. Translation gives CASSRTGTGVGEQYF.

This clonotype was detected many times. The genes are TRBV4-2 and TRBJ2-1, with a tentative D call TRBD2 (5 bases). There are 16 residues in the CDR3. With 0 bases removed from V and 10 bases from J, the gap between germline ends came to 19 bases. Germline CDR1 reads LGHNA; CDR2 reads YNFKEQ. The CDR3 nucleotides read TGTGCCAGCAGCCAAGATTTGATGAGCGGAGTGGTGGAGCAGTTCTTC. It is translated as CASSQDLMSGVVEQFF.

The chain links TRBV24-1 to TRBJ1-6; D is unclear. Germline assignment: CDR1 KGHDR and CDR2 SFDVKD. The CDR3 extends over 14 amino acids. V lost 11 bases and J lost 7, with 17 bases in between. CDR3 amino acids: CASSQVTRNSPLHF. CDR3 sequence (DNA): TGTGCCAGCAGCCAAGTGACCCGAAATTCACCCCTCCACTTT.

This clonotype was counted once. J is TRBJ2-3 and V is TRBV7-2, with 9 positions matching TRBD1. The CDR3 is 16 amino acids. J was trimmed by 4 bases and V by 2 bases; bases with no gene match: 7. The V gene's germline CDR1 is SGHTA and CDR2 FQGNSA. This CDR3 reads CASSLITGTGSDTQYF. The CDR3 region has the DNA TGTGCCAGCAGCTTAATAACTGGGACAGGGTCAGATACGCAGTATTTT.

This clonotype turned up a few times. This may stem from a read error, because a much larger clone lies one nucleotide away. The CDR3 region has the DNA TGTGCCAGCAGTCACTCGAGTAAGCGGGCAGTTGGAAACACCATATATTTT. It codes for CASSHSSKRAVGNTIYF. The J gene is TRBJ1-3, the V gene TRBV6-5, with unresolved D. The CDR3 loop spans 17 amino acids. Germline lookup yields CDR1 MNHEY and CDR2 SVGAGI.

In this sample, this clonotype turned up many times. V is TRBV9 and J is TRBJ2-7, with D perhaps TRBD1 (6 bases). The germline CDR1 and CDR2 sequences are SGDLS and YYNGEE. This CDR3 is 14 amino acids long. Trimming stripped 0 bases from V and 5 bases from J, with 12 bases between. CDR3: CASSVGTARDEQYF. The CDR3 bases are TGTGCCAGCAGCGTAGGGACAGCCCGAGACGAGCAGTACTTC.

In this sample, this clonotype turned up many times. The chain is built from TRBV7-2 and TRBJ2-3; D possibly corresponds to TRBD2 (6 bases). Germline V gives CDR1 SGHTA, CDR2 FQGNSA. Deletions cut 5 bases from V and 6 bases from J, with 15 bases between. This CDR3 contains 14 residues. CDR3 nucleotides: TGTGCCAGCAGCCCCGGGGGTAGGTTGGATACGCAGTATTTT. Translation gives CASSPGGRLDTQYF.

This clonotype was detected many times. V usage is TRBV12-3 or TRBV12-4 and J usage is TRBJ2-7; TRBD2 is a possible D gene (5 bases). This CDR3 comprises 16 residues. Trimming shortened V by 3 bases and J by 0 bases, and 15 bases separated the two germline ends. CDR3 sequence: CASSFDAGRPSYEQYF. The DNA of the CDR3 is TGTGCCAGCAGTTTCGACGCGGGCCGACCCTCCTACGAGCAGTACTTC.

Regarding this clonotype: Sequence at one end of the junction differs from germline and may be a read error. This chain joins TRBV4-3 and TRBJ2-5, with D possibly being TRBD2 (6 bases). The CDR3 sequence is 14 residues long. The germline gives CDR1 LGHNA, CDR2 YSLEER. The CDR3 is CASSQEGGAETQYF. Written as DNA, the CDR3 is TGCGCCAGCAGCCAAGAAGGCGGGGCAGAGACTCAGTACTTC.

The rearrangement joins TRBV11-2 to TRBJ1-3; D ambiguous. Deletions cut 5 bases from V and 9 bases from J, with 14 bases between. This CDR3 spans 13 amino acids. Germline V gene data show CDR1 as SGHAT and CDR2 as FQNNGV. CDR3 nucleotides: TGTGCCAGCAGCCGAAGTCAGCCAACCACCATATATTTT. It encodes CASSRSQPTTIYF. Looking up the rest from reference TRBV11-2 and TRBJ1-3 gives the full variable domain: EAGVAQSPRYKIIEKRQSVAFWCNPISGHATLYWYQQILGQGPKLLIQFQNNGVVDDSQLPKDRFSAERLKGVDSTLKIQPAKLEDSAVYLCASSRSQPTTIYFGEGSWLTVV.

At least ten counts were recorded for this clonotype. The chain uses TRBV10-3 and TRBJ1-1; D is unresolved. V was trimmed by 2 bases and J by 2 bases, leaving 3 bases between them. The CDR3 has 12 amino acids. Looked up from germline, CDR1 is ENHRY and CDR2 is SYGVKD. The DNA of the CDR3 is TGTGCCATCAGTGAGCAAAACACTGAAGCTTTCTTT. Protein sequence: CAISEQNTEAFF.

In its sample, this clonotype was seen many times. This chain uses TRBV2 with TRBJ2-7; 7 bases align to TRBD2. This CDR3 comprises 15 residues. Germline CDR1 SNHLY, CDR2 FYNNEI. V was clipped by 3 bases and J by 2 bases; unmatched bases: 7. The CDR3 loop is CASSELVGGPYEQYF. The CDR3 DNA follows: TGTGCCAGCAGTGAGTTGGTGGGAGGGCCCTACGAGCAGTACTTC.

This clonotype was counted many times. The chain combines TRBV5-1 with TRBJ2-6; D is undetermined. Trimming removed 0 bases at V and 2 bases at J, with 3 bases between. The CDR3 consists of 14 residues. The germline gives CDR1 SGHRS, CDR2 YFSETQ. In DNA form, the CDR3 reads TGCGCCAGCAGCTTGGACCCTGGGGCCAACGTCCTGACTTTC. Translation gives CASSLDPGANVLTF.

On this clonotype: An end of the junction does not agree with germline; a read error may underlie this. The chain uses TRBV2 and TRBJ1-4; unclear D gene. This CDR3 is built from 16 residues. Germline assignment: CDR1 SNHLY and CDR2 FYNNEI. The CDR3 DNA reads as TGTGCCACCAGTGATGGTTTGGCGGCGGCGGGTGAAAAGCTGTTTTTT. Protein product: CATSDGLAAAGEKLFF. The variable domain in full, with the rest retrieved from reference TRBV2 and TRBJ1-4, is EPEVTQTPSHQVTQMGQEVILRCVPISNHLYFYWYRQILGQKVEFLVSFYNNEISEKSEIFDDQFSVERPDGSNFTLKIRSTKLEDSAMYFCATSDGLAAAGEKLFFGSGTQLSVL.